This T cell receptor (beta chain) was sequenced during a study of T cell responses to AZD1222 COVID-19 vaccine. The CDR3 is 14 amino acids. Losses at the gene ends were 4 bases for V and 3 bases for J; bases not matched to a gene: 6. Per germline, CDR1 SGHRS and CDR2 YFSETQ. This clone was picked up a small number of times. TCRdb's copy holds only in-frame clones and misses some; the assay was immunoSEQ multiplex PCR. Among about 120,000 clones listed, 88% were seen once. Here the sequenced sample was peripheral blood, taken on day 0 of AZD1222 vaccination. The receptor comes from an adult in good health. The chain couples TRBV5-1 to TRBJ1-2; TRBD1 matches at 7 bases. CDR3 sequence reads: CASSPWTGDYGYTF. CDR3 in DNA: TGCGCCAGCAGCCCATGGACAGGCGACTATGGCTACACCTTC. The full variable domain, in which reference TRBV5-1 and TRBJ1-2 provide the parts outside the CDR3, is KAGVTQTPRYLIKTRGQQVTLSCSPISGHRSVSWYQQTPGQGLQFLFEYFSETQRNKGNFPGRFSGRQFSNSRSEMNVSTLELGDSALYLCASSPWTGDYGYTFGSGTRLTVV.